The 17 T cell receptor beta chains reported below all come from one sample, sequenced in a study of blood T cells in healthy people across ages (dated by TCRdb to the mid-2010s). Library preparation employed 5' RACE. The listed sequencing device is Illumina HiSeq 2500. The second PCR ran for roughly 7 to 11 cycles and used a J-beta primer mix along with a sample-barcoded 5' primer. Using fastp at Q25 and MiXCR, TCRdb reprocessed the public reads and kept productive beta chains. Duplicate CDR3 protein sequences are folded into a single record with the most common DNA and genes. Present in this sample are just under 750,000 distinct CDR3 sequences, approximately 22% of which were seen just once. Around a fifth of the sample is taken by the ten largest. The sequenced sample was blood. The receptors stem from a man aged 70 or older in good health.

The chain uses TRBV5-1 and TRBJ2-3; 9 bases are shared with TRBD2. Losses at the gene ends were 4 bases for V and 3 bases for J; bases not matched to a gene: 12. The CDR3 has 17 amino acids. Per the germline V gene, CDR1 is SGHRS and CDR2 is YFSETQ. The CDR3: CASSPPLVAGVTDTQYF. The CDR3 nucleotides are TGCGCCAGCAGCCCCCCTCTGGTAGCGGGAGTAACAGATACGCAGTATTTT. Full variable domain (remainder filled in from reference TRBV5-1 and TRBJ2-3): KAGVTQTPRYLIKTRGQQVTLSCSPISGHRSVSWYQQTPGQGLQFLFEYFSETQRNKGNFPGRFSGRQFSNSRSEMNVSTLELGDSALYLCASSPPLVAGVTDTQYFGPGTRLTVL.

In this sample, this clonotype turned up a few times. The V call is TRBV13, the J call TRBJ2-7; D is perhaps TRBD2 (5 bases). Germline CDR1 reads PRHDT; CDR2 reads FYEKMQ (reference sequence). This CDR3 has 18 residues. V lost 5 bases and J 2 bases, leaving 25 bases between the germline ends. CDR3 loop: CASSGGLGRRQTTYEQYF. CDR3 DNA: TGTGCCAGCAGCGGTGGGCTGGGGAGACGTCAGACTACCTACGAGCAGTACTTC.

The chain employs TRBV6-2 or TRBV6-3 and TRBJ2-7; 8 bases are shared with TRBD2. This CDR3 is built from 15 residues. The V gene's germline CDR1 is MNHEY and CDR2 SVGEGT. V shed 6 bases and J 2 bases; nucleotides not matched to a gene: 9. The CDR3, as DNA: TGTGCCAGCAGGCGTACTAGCGGAAAGCCCTACGAGCAGTACGTC. Translating gives CASRRTSGKPYEQYV.

The chain joins TRBV7-2 to TRBJ2-7; D gene unclear. The germline V gene encodes CDR1 SGHTA and CDR2 FQGNSA. The CDR3 consists of 14 residues. V was pared by 4 bases and J by 3 bases, with 13 bases between. The DNA of the CDR3 is TGTGCCAGCAGCTCCTTTCCAGAGAACTACGAGCAGTACGTC. Its protein is CASSSFPENYEQYV.

This clonotype came up many times. The J gene is TRBJ1-5, the V gene TRBV20-1; no firm D call. The CDR3 is 18 residues long. Germline V lookup: CDR1 DFQATT, CDR2 SNEGSKA (reference sequence). V was clipped by 0 bases and J by 0 bases, with 18 bases between them. This chain's CDR3 is CSAREGAGLRGSNQPQHF. CDR3 bases: TGCAGTGCTAGAGAGGGCGCGGGGTTGCGGGGTAGCAATCAGCCCCAGCATTTT.

The V call is TRBV12-3 or TRBV12-4, the J call TRBJ1-1; the D gene is possibly TRBD1 (5 bases). V was shortened by 3 bases and J by 3 bases, with 14 bases between the two germline ends. The CDR3 runs 15 residues. CDR3 loop: CASSLGGVADTEAFF. CDR3 bases: TGTGCCAGCAGTTTGGGGGGGGTAGCGGACACTGAAGCTTTCTTT.

This chain links TRBV20-1 with TRBJ2-3; D tentatively fits TRBD1 or TRBD2 (5 bases each). Trimming cost V 1 base and J 6 bases, with 17 bases left between them. The CDR3 is 15 residues long. CDR1 DFQATT and CDR2 SNEGSKA come from the germline V gene (reference sequence). CDR3 DNA: TGCAGTGCTAGAGGCCCCACGGGGCCGGGTGATACGCAGTATTTT. This sequence encodes CSARGPTGPGDTQYF.

This clonotype turned up a few times. This rearrangement joins TRBV12-3 or TRBV12-4 to TRBJ1-2; D gene unclear. Trimming took off 1 base at V and 8 bases at J, with 11 bases between the two ends. The CDR3 extends over 13 amino acids. The CDR3 nucleotides read TGTGCCAGCAGTTTAGGGGAATCGCTCGGCTACACCTTC. As protein: CASSLGESLGYTF.

This clonotype appeared a few times. The chain links TRBV11-1 to TRBJ2-2; D is uncertain. The ends were cut back, 7 bases at V and 4 bases at J, with 13 bases in the middle. The germline V gene encodes CDR1 SGHAT and CDR2 FQDESV (reference sequence). This CDR3 contains 14 residues. The CDR3 DNA reads as TGTGCCAGCACCCCGGTCGATGTCACCGGGGAGCTGTTTTTT. Translated: CASTPVDVTGELFF. Combining the CDR3 with reference TRBV11-1 and TRBJ2-2 gives the whole variable domain EAEVAQSPRYKITEKSQAVAFWCDPISGHATLYWYRQILGQGPELLVQFQDESVVDDSQLPKDRFSAERLKGVDSTLKIQPAELGDSAMYLCASTPVDVTGELFFGEGSRLTVL.

This chain links TRBV5-1 with TRBJ2-1; D is tentatively TRBD1 or TRBD2 (5 bases each). V was clipped by 0 bases and J by 6 bases, with 10 bases between them. Germline CDR1 reads SGHRS; CDR2 reads YFSETQ. The CDR3 spans 14 residues. DNA of the CDR3: TGCGCCAGCAGCTTGGTCCCAGGGAGCAATGAGCAGTTCTTC. Translated: CASSLVPGSNEQFF.

V gene TRBV6-6 combines with J gene TRBJ1-1; D gene ambiguous. V lost 10 bases and J 1 base, leaving 13 bases between the germline ends. The CDR3 covers 13 residues. Germline V CDR1 and CDR2: MNHNY, SVGAGI (reference sequence). This CDR3 is CATHREKNTEAFF. The CDR3 DNA follows: TGTGCCACCCACCGGGAAAAGAACACTGAAGCTTTCTTT.

This clonotype was observed a few times. The V gene is TRBV11-2, the J gene TRBJ2-2; perhaps D is TRBD1 or TRBD2 (6 bases each). CDR3 length: 14 amino acids. Germline values: CDR1 SGHAT, CDR2 FQNNGV. The V end was cut by 4 bases, the J end by 8 bases, with 14 bases between. This chain's CDR3 is CASSSQGGKGELFF. CDR3 DNA: TGTGCCAGCAGCTCACAGGGCGGGAAGGGGGAGCTGTTTTTT.

A remark on this clonotype: One end of the junction varies from germline; a read error may be responsible. The J gene is TRBJ1-2, the V gene TRBV6-5, with 8 bases lining up with TRBD1. Germline lookup yields CDR1 MNHEY and CDR2 SVGAGI. CDR3 length: 15 residues. This CDR3 reads CAGSLDREPNYGYTF. The CDR3 DNA is TGTGCCGGCAGCCTGGACAGGGAGCCCAACTATGGCTACACCTTC.

The chain links TRBV7-2 to TRBJ1-5; a weak D match, TRBD1 (5 bases). This CDR3 is 14 amino acids long. Deletions cut 4 bases from V and 4 bases from J, with 11 bases between. Germline assignment: CDR1 SGHTA and CDR2 FQGNSA. CDR3 loop: CASSSYGGNQPQHF. Here the CDR3 DNA reads TGTGCCAGCAGCTCTTACGGGGGGAATCAGCCCCAGCATTTT.

This clonotype was detected only a few times. The chain employs TRBV12-5 and TRBJ2-5; 7 positions agree with TRBD2. CDR3 length: 13 residues. Germline V gene sequence: CDR1 LGHNT, CDR2 FRNRAP. J gave up 6 bases and V 5 bases, and 6 bases lay outside the gene matches. This CDR3 reads CASGPSGGKTQYF. CDR3 coding DNA: TGTGCTAGTGGTCCCTCCGGGGGGAAGACCCAGTACTTC.

Ten or more counts support this clonotype. The chain uses TRBV29-1 and TRBJ2-4, with 7 bases aligning to TRBD1. Looked up from germline, CDR1 is SQVTM and CDR2 is ANQGSEA. The length of the CDR3 is 14 residues. Trimming at V came to 6 bases and at J to 0 bases, leaving 5 bases not matched to a gene. CDR3 nucleotide sequence: TGCAGCGTACAGGGGTTGGGAGCCAAAAACATTCAGTACTTC. Amino acid sequence: CSVQGLGAKNIQYF.

On this clonotype: One junction end does not reproduce the germline sequence, and a read error may be involved. The chain is built from TRBV3-1 and TRBJ2-5; 10 bases fit TRBD1. CDR1 and CDR2 from the germline V gene are LGHDT and YNNKEL (reference sequence). The CDR3 covers 16 residues. CDR3 coding DNA: TGTGCCAACAGCTCCCGGGACAGGGGCCTTCAAGAGACCCAGTACTTC. It codes for CANSSRDRGLQETQYF.